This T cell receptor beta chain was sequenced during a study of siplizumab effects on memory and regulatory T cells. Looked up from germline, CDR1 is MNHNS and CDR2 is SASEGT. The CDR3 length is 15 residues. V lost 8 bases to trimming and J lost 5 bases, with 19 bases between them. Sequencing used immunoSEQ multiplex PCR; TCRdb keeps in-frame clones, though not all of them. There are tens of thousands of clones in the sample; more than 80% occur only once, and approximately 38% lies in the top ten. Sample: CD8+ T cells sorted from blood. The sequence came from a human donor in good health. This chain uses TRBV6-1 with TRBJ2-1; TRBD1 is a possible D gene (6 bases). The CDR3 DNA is TGTGCCAGCCGAAGGACAGTTTTAAGTAACAATGAGCAGTTCTTC. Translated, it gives CASRRTVLSNNEQFF.